The clone carrying this TCR beta chain was seen more than once but under ten times. What it binds is unknown. As for time point: patch test 2, 6 weeks after DPC sensitization. Treatment here: therapeutic diphenylcyclopropenone sensitization with weekly scalp DPC. Ahead of applying each patch test, blood was sampled. With 4 bases removed from V and 4 bases from J, the gap between germline ends came to 12 bases. Germline values: CDR1 SGHRS, CDR2 YFSETQ. The CDR3 runs to 13 residues. These data are taken from a study of human T cells and chemical hapten exposure. TCRdb re-called the RACE reads with MiXCR, one entry per CDR3 protein. The data show about 84,000 distinct CDR3 sequences, with 8.5% to 12% seen just once and approximately 4.7% held by the top ten. Overall study findings and caveats: Expanded TCR counts at PT1 were positively correlated with the patch test score. Among TCRs, those above 1 in 1000 frequency were unaffected by DPC sensitization.

The V call is TRBV5-1, the J call TRBJ2-7; tentatively, D is TRBD2 (6 bases). The receptor's source is a woman between 45 and 60 years old with alopecia areata. Some clones in this sample may be carry-over from other donors' samples. Material: whole blood, obtained in connection with sensitization to the hapten diphenylcyclopropenone (DPC). Here the CDR3 reads CASSVGRGYEQYF. DNA of the CDR3: TGCGCCAGCAGCGTCGGGAGAGGGTACGAGCAGTACTTC.